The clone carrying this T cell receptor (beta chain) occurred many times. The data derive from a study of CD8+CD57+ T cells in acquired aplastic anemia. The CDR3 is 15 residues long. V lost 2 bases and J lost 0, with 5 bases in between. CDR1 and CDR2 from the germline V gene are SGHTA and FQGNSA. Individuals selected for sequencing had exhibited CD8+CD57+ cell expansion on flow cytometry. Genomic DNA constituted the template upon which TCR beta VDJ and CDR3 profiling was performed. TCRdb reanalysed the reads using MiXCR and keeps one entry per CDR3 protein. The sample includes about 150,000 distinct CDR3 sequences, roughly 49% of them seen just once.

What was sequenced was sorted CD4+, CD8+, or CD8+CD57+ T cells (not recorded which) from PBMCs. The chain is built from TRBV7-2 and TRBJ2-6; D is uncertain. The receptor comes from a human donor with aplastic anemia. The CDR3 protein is CASSLRDSGANVLTF. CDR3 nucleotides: TGTGCCAGCAGCTTAAGGGACTCTGGGGCCAACGTCCTGACTTTC.